The entry below describes one TCR beta chain. Trimming cost V 4 bases and J 6 bases, with 7 bases left between them. In germline, CDR1 is SGHRS, CDR2 YFSETQ. The CDR3 extends over 11 amino acids. The sample originates from a study of blood T cell repertoires in COVID-19. Study processing details: Researchers report that nucleated cell counts were estimated from reference gene primer amplification. Data came from immunoSEQ multiplex PCR; TCRdb stores just in-frame clones and leaves some out. Clone size and the V and J calls come from that table; the DNA yielded D and trimming. The sample records about 97,000 clones, around nine tenths being singletons.

The receptor comes from a human donor in a cohort sampled during active COVID-19. The V gene is TRBV5-1, the J gene TRBJ1-1; possibly TRBD1 for D (5 bases). The sequenced sample consisted of peripheral blood. The CDR3 region is CASSRGSEAFF. DNA of the CDR3: TGCGCCAGCAGCCGGGGGTCTGAAGCTTTCTTT.